This T cell receptor (beta chain) was sequenced for a study of T-cell reconstitution after alpha-beta-depleted transplantation in children. Germline CDR1 SNHLY, CDR2 FYNNEI. Deletions cut 6 bases from V and 7 bases from J, with 10 bases between. The length of the CDR3 is 12 residues. This clonotype has only a few counts. Researchers prepared the TCRbeta library using unique molecular identifiers, the study reports. TCRdb itself ran the PCR reads through MiXCR, one entry per CDR3 protein. The repertoire holds approximately 250,000 distinct CDR3 sequences, with 9.7% as singletons. This sequence was found in a human donor who donated a stem cell graft to a child with SCID. The material sequenced was PBMCs from the stem cell graft donor, taken from the stem cell graft. This chain uses TRBV2 with TRBJ1-5; the D is unclear. DNA for the CDR3: TGTGCCAGCAGAGGTTTGCGGCAGCCCCAGCATTTT. Its translation: CASRGLRQPQHF.